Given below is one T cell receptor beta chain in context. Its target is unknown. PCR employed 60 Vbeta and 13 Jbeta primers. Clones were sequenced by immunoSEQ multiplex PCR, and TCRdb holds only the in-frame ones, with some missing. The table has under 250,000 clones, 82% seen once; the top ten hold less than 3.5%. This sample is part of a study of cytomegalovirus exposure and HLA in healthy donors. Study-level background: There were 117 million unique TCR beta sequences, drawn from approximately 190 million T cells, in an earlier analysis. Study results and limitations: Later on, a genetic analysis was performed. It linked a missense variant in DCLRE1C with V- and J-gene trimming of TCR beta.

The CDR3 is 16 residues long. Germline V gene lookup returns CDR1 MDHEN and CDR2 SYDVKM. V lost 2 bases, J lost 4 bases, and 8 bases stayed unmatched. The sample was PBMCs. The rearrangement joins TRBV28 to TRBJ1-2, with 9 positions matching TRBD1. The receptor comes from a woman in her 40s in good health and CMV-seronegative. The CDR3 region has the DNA TGTGCCAGCAGTTTAACCCTGGGGACAGGGACCTATGGCTACACCTTC. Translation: CASSLTLGTGTYGYTF.